This T cell receptor (beta chain) originates from a study of shared clonotypes between healthy human individuals. Naive CD8 cells were CD45RO-negative, positively selected for CCR7, excluding terminally differentiated effector memory CD45RA+ cells. Clones were read by immunoSEQ multiplex PCR, and TCRdb kept only the in-frame ones, dropping some. The sample has around 1,900,000 clones, 80% to 95% seen once. This clone was detected once. The CDR3 contains 17 residues. The chain links TRBV21-1 to TRBJ1-5; the table calls TRBD1, which could not be checked here. TRBV21-1 is a known pseudogene. Sequencing used naive CD8+ T cells from PBMCs. The source of this sequence is a man between 18 and 29 years old in good health. Some clones in this sample may be carry-over from other donors' samples. CDR3 sequence: CASSKWGFDRGTQPQHF. The CDR3 region has the DNA TGTGCCAGCAGCAAATGGGGGTTCGACAGGGGGACCCAGCCCCAGCATTTT.